This TCR beta chain was captured in a study of response to subunit inactivated influenza vaccine. Notes on the study in general: The authors offered the suggestion that each seasonal influenza vaccination recruits few new T cells.

The CDR3 runs 13 residues. Germline V gene sequence: CDR1 MNHEY, CDR2 SVGEGT. V lost 8 bases and J 6 bases, leaving 17 bases between the germline ends. This clonotype was seen a few times. Antigen unknown. MiXCR, run by TCRdb on the RT-PCR reads, gives a single entry per CDR3 protein. The table shows around 200,000 distinct CDR3 sequences, with 7.5% to 10% occurring only once. Sample: non-naive T cells sorted from PBMCs, taken on the day of vaccination. The gene calls are TRBV6-2 or TRBV6-3 and TRBJ2-7; a weak D match, TRBD2 (6 bases). The TCR sequence derives from a man aged 50-60 years who received an inactivated influenza vaccine. The CDR3 reads CASGRGRIGEQYF. CDR3 nucleotides: TGTGCCAGCGGGCGGGGCAGGATAGGCGAGCAGTACTTC.